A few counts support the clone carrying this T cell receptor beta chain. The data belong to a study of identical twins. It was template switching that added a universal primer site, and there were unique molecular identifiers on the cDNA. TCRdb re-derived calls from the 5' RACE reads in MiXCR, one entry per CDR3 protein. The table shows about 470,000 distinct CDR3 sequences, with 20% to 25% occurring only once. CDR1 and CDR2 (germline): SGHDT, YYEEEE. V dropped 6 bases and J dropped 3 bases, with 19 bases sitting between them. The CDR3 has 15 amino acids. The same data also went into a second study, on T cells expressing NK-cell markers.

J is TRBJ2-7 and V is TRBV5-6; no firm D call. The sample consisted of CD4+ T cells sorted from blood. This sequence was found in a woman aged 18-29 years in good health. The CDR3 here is CASTPWPPTYYEQYF. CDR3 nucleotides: TGTGCCAGCACCCCTTGGCCGCCCACTTACTACGAGCAGTACTTC.